The present entry profiles one T cell receptor (beta chain) with its context. Its specificity is not known. The PCR had 60 Vbeta and 13 Jbeta primers. Under the authors' procedure: Approximately 9.9 million of tens of millions of unique TCR beta chains were shared, per a later count. Sequencing was performed with immunoSEQ multiplex PCR; in TCRdb, only in-frame clones are kept and a portion is missing. For V, J and clone size, that table is used; D and trimming come from the DNA. This table holds more than 100,000 clones, around two thirds found once. The data were taken from a study of cytomegalovirus exposure and HLA in healthy donors. Study findings and constraints: In vitro assays verified that three CMV-associated chains recognized CMV antigens specifically. Earlier findings revealed that most TCR beta V segments proved productive either about 87% or about 30% of the time. Judged likely to be a sequencing artifact was a cluster of highly shared sequence variants.

This clonotype was sampled from a woman in her forties or fifties in good health and CMV-seronegative. Sequencing used PBMCs.

CDR3 loop: CASSSTYRGLPNEAFF. The CDR3 nucleotides are TGTGCCAGCAGTTCAACTTACAGGGGGCTTCCAAACGAAGCTTTCTTT. The V and J genes are TRBV27 and TRBJ1-1; 9 nucleotides line up with TRBD1. Germline CDR1 MNHEY, CDR2 SMNVEV (reference sequence). The CDR3 sequence is 16 residues long. The ends lost 4 bases at V and 8 bases at J; junction bases unmatched: 14.